At least ten counts were recorded for the clone carrying this T cell receptor (beta chain). What it binds is not known. The source of the sample is a study of blood T cells in healthy people across ages. General observations from the study: With age, beta diversity per million T cells declined roughly linearly, significantly by approximately 40. Correlation between TCR beta diversity and naive T cell percentage was strong.

CDR3 length: 17 amino acids. The germline CDR1 and CDR2 sequences are SGHVS and FQNEAQ. Each donor was a healthy Caucasian individual from Russia, aged about 6 to 90. Sample-barcoded 5' priming and a J-beta primer mix drove a second PCR of roughly 6 to 12 cycles. One entry per CDR3 protein results from TCRdb running MiXCR on the 5' RACE reads. The sample has 590,000 or so distinct CDR3 sequences, 25% to 30% seen once. The sample consisted of blood. The chain carries TRBV7-8 and TRBJ2-7, with 14 bases identical to TRBD2. The DNA end favors TRBJ2-5, so the J call may be wrong. The source is a woman aged 80 or over in good health. DNA for the CDR3: TGTGCCAGCAGCTTAGGGGGGGGGACTAGCGGGGGTATGACCCAGTACTTC. It translates to CASSLGGGTSGGMTQYF.